This T cell receptor (beta chain) was recorded in a study of cytomegalovirus exposure and HLA in healthy donors. PCR used 60 Vbeta primers and 13 Jbeta primers. This table comes from immunoSEQ multiplex PCR, and its TCRdb copy is limited to in-frame clones, with some not included. The top ten clones hold roughly 1.4% of a sample with 150,000 to 200,000 clones, 8.5% to 10% of them seen once. V was clipped by 9 bases and J by 6 bases; unmatched bases: 7. This CDR3 is 14 amino acids long. Looked up from germline, CDR1 is SEHNR and CDR2 is FQNEAQ (reference sequence). Specimen: PBMCs. The chain couples TRBV7-9 to TRBJ2-7; 14 bases match TRBD2. This clonotype was sampled from a woman in her thirties in good health and CMV-seropositive. Here the CDR3 reads CASTGLAGGGEQYF. The CDR3 DNA follows: TGTGCCAGTACCGGACTAGCGGGAGGCGGCGAGCAGTACTTC.